This T cell receptor (beta chain) was profiled in a study of cytomegalovirus exposure and HLA in healthy donors. Findings and caveats of the study: According to reports, the classifier identified cytomegalovirus status with high specificity and sensitivity. Most TCRs appeared rarely, but some public TCRs recurred in many donors.

Notes on this clone: Its antigen is currently unknown.

Germline V CDR1 and CDR2: LGHNA, YSLEER. The CDR3 runs to 17 residues. V lost 0 bases and J lost 4; bases outside the gene matches: 7. TCRdb's table, derived via immunoSEQ multiplex PCR, lists solely in-frame clones and lacks some. The table records over 150,000 clones, 70% to 90% of them present only once. The TCR sequence derives from a woman in her 30s in good health and CMV-seronegative. The V call is TRBV4-3, the J call TRBJ1-4; 8 nucleotides align to TRBD1. The sample was PBMCs. The CDR3 here is CASSQDWAGGLNEKLFF. The CDR3 bases are TGCGCCAGCAGCCAAGATTGGGCAGGGGGCCTTAATGAAAAACTGTTTTTT.